The next 22 T cell receptor beta chains were all read from a single sample in a study of OX40 agonist ivuxolimab in advanced cancers. Produced via immunoSEQ multiplex PCR; TCRdb's table is partial and in-frame only. The table includes about 39,000 clones, about 93% detected once. The source was CD4+ or CD8+ T cells sorted from blood, collected in a trial of the OX40 agonist ivuxolimab. The receptors come from an adult with an advanced solid tumor such as melanoma, head and neck, liver or kidney cancer.

This clone came up once. CDR3 residues: CASSPPASGMSEQYF. The DNA for the CDR3 is TGTGCCAGCAGTCCCCCGGCTAGCGGGATGAGCGAGCAGTACTTC. The rearrangement links TRBV27 to TRBJ2-7, with 9 bases lining up with TRBD2. The J segment lost 6 bases and the V segment lost 5 bases, leaving 11 bases of the junction unmatched. Germline V gene lookup returns CDR1 MNHEY and CDR2 SMNVEV (reference sequence). There are 15 residues in the CDR3.

The J gene is TRBJ2-7, the V gene TRBV7-6, with D possibly matching TRBD2 (6 bases). V lost 6 bases and J 3 bases, leaving 21 bases between the germline ends. The germline gives CDR1 SGHVS, CDR2 FNYEAQ. CDR3 length equals 16 residues. In nucleotides, the CDR3 is TGTGCCAGCAGTCAGAATCGGGGCGGGATGGACTACGAGCAGTACTTC. Amino acids: CASSQNRGGMDYEQYF.

This chain links TRBV4-1 with TRBJ2-1; TRBD2 matches at 11 bases. Germline CDR1 and CDR2: MGHRA and YSYEKL. Trimming cost V 4 bases and J 6 bases; bases outside gene matches: 8. The CDR3 loop spans 16 amino acids. For the CDR3, the DNA is TGCGCCAGCAGCCCCCGACTAGCGGGATATATCAATGAGCAGTTCTTC. Protein product: CASSPRLAGYINEQFF.

The J gene is TRBJ2-7, the V gene TRBV10-2, with 7 bases that match TRBD1. This CDR3 comprises 11 residues. V was clipped by 7 bases and J by 3 bases; unmatched bases: 0. Germline CDR1 is WSHSY and CDR2 is SAAADI. The CDR3 DNA sequence: TGCGCCAGCACAGGGGGCTACGAGCAGTACTTC. Encoded protein: CASTGGYEQYF.

This rearrangement joins TRBV15 to TRBJ2-7; 8 bases fit TRBD2. The CDR3 length is 16 residues. J lost 0 bases, V lost 3 bases, and 7 bases had no gene match. Germline values: CDR1 LNHNV, CDR2 YYDKDF (reference sequence). The CDR3: CATSSVSGASSYEQYF. The CDR3 DNA sequence: TGTGCCACCAGCAGTGTTAGCGGGGCGAGCTCCTACGAGCAGTACTTC.

The chain combines TRBV4-2 with TRBJ2-3; 7 nucleotides align to TRBD2. Germline CDR1 reads LGHNA; CDR2 reads YNFKEQ. The ends lost 0 bases at V and 0 bases at J; junction bases unmatched: 6. This CDR3 is 17 amino acids long. The CDR3 loop is CASSQDELRGSTDTQYF. The CDR3 DNA sequence: TGTGCCAGCAGCCAAGATGAATTGCGGGGGAGCACAGATACGCAGTATTTT.

This sequence joins TRBV9 and TRBJ1-1; 9 nucleotides align to TRBD1. V lost 4 bases and J lost 1; bases outside the gene matches: 5. CDR3 length: 15 residues. Germline V gene data show CDR1 as SGDLS and CDR2 as YYNGEE. The CDR3 DNA reads as TGTGCCAGCAGCCCCCGGGACAGGGCGAACACTGAAGCTTTCTTT. Translation: CASSPRDRANTEAFF. Full variable domain (remainder filled in from reference TRBV9 and TRBJ1-1): DSGVTQTPKHLITATGQRVTLRCSPRSGDLSVYWYQQSLDQGLQFLIQYYNGEERAKGNILERFSAQQFPDLHSELNLSSLELGDSALYFCASSPRDRANTEAFFGQGTRLTVV.

The chain uses TRBV6-4 and TRBJ2-4; D ambiguous. Germline CDR1 is MRHNA and CDR2 is SNTAGT. V was clipped by 3 bases and J by 2 bases, with 17 bases between them. The CDR3 runs 17 residues. The CDR3 reads CASSEEGTDGPKNIQYF. As DNA, the CDR3 is TGTGCCAGCAGTGAGGAAGGTACAGATGGGCCCAAAAACATTCAGTACTTC.

This clone has a single count. The chain uses TRBV14 and TRBJ2-7; D remains ambiguous. The V end was cut by 3 bases, the J end by 4 bases, with 10 bases between. The CDR3 consists of 13 residues. CDR1 SGHDN and CDR2 FVKESK come from the germline V gene. In DNA form, the CDR3 reads TGTGCCAGCAGCCAGGCTATTGGATACGAGCAGTACTTC. Translated: CASSQAIGYEQYF.

The rearrangement uses TRBV7-9 and TRBJ2-1, with 10 bases matching TRBD2. Germline V CDR1 and CDR2: SEHNR, FQNEAQ (reference sequence). This CDR3 contains 17 residues. Trimming at V came to 0 bases and at J to 5 bases, leaving 7 bases not matched to a gene. This CDR3 is CASSLALGLAGDNEQFF. For the CDR3, the DNA is TGTGCCAGCAGCTTAGCGCTAGGGCTAGCGGGAGACAATGAGCAGTTCTTC.

This chain uses TRBV19 with TRBJ2-1; possible D gene TRBD2, 6 bases. V was pared by 6 bases and J by 0 bases, with 9 bases between. There are 14 residues in the CDR3. The germline V gene encodes CDR1 LNHDA and CDR2 SQIVND (reference sequence). The CDR3 DNA follows: TGTGCCAGTAGATCCGGGAGCTCCTACAATGAGCAGTTCTTC. It translates to CASRSGSSYNEQFF.

This sequence joins TRBV6-1 and TRBJ1-5; a weak D match, TRBD1 (5 bases). V lost 3 bases, J lost 2 bases, and 14 bases lay in between. The CDR3 has 16 residues. CDR1 is MNHNS, CDR2 SASEGT, per germline. CDR3 DNA: TGTGCCAGCAGTGAGGGAAGGGGCGCAGGCAATCAGCCCCAGCATTTT. This sequence encodes CASSEGRGAGNQPQHF.

The CDR3, as DNA: TGTGCCAGCAGGTTCGAACAGGGTTCCTACGAGCAGTACTTC. It specifies CASRFEQGSYEQYF. The chain has TRBV6-1 and TRBJ2-7, with a possible D match to TRBD1 (6 bases). V dropped 6 bases and J dropped 1 base, with 13 bases sitting between them. The germline V gene has CDR1 MNHNS and CDR2 SASEGT. CDR3 length: 14 residues.

The chain uses TRBV7-2 and TRBJ1-2; D gene unclear. There are 12 residues in the CDR3. Per germline, CDR1 SGHTA and CDR2 FQGNSA. The V and J ends lost 2 bases and 7 bases respectively, with 8 bases between them. In nucleotides, the CDR3 is TGTGCCAGCAGCTTATTCGGGGTTGGCTACACCTTC. Translating it yields CASSLFGVGYTF.

This chain links TRBV27 with TRBJ2-7, with 7 bases lining up with TRBD2. The CDR3 is 14 amino acids. V dropped 10 bases and J dropped 2; count of bases not matched to a gene: 11. Germline values: CDR1 MNHEY, CDR2 SMNVEV (reference sequence). The CDR3 coding sequence is TGTGCCACCAAAATCGCAGCGGGAACCTACGAGCAGTACTTC. It specifies CATKIAAGTYEQYF.

The J gene is TRBJ2-7, the V gene TRBV11-3; D gene unclear. The ends were cut back, 2 bases at V and 3 bases at J, with 8 bases in the middle. CDR3 size: 13 residues. Germline V gene lookup returns CDR1 SGHNT and CDR2 YENEEA. The CDR3 loop is CASSLRASYEQYF. In nucleotides, the CDR3 is TGTGCCAGCAGCTTAAGGGCCAGCTACGAGCAGTACTTC. Full variable domain (rest looked up from reference TRBV11-3 and TRBJ2-7): EAGVVQSPRYKIIEKKQPVAFWCNPISGHNTLYWYLQNLGQGPELLIRYENEEAVDDSQLPKDRFSAERLKGVDSTLKIQPAELGDSAVYLCASSLRASYEQYFGPGTRLTVT.

The V gene is TRBV27, the J gene TRBJ1-5; D perhaps matches TRBD1 (5 bases). There are 12 residues in the CDR3. V dropped 5 bases and J dropped 7 bases, with 9 bases sitting between them. Germline CDR1 MNHEY, CDR2 SMNVEV (reference sequence). CDR3: CASSRQGQPQHF. Written as DNA, the CDR3 is TGTGCCAGCAGTCGCCAGGGACAGCCCCAGCATTTT.

This clone appeared a single time. The chain employs TRBV27 and TRBJ2-7, with D tentatively TRBD2 (5 bases). Per germline, CDR1 MNHEY and CDR2 SMNVEV (reference sequence). This CDR3 has 15 amino acids. V lost 1 base to trimming and J lost 3 bases, with 13 bases between them. CDR3 protein: CASSLWSGFGYEQYF. Here the CDR3 DNA reads TGTGCCAGCAGTTTATGGTCGGGGTTCGGCTACGAGCAGTACTTC.

The CDR3 reads CASSKRGNRDTDPYEQYF. The CDR3 coding sequence is TGTGCCAGCAGCAAAAGGGGGAACAGGGACACCGACCCCTACGAGCAGTACTTC. The V and J genes are TRBV21-1 and TRBJ2-7; the D call TRBD1 from the table was never checked on the DNA. TRBV21-1 is flagged as a pseudogene. The CDR3 loop spans 18 amino acids.

The V gene is TRBV6-1, the J gene TRBJ2-7; 8 bases map to TRBD1. V shed 4 bases and J 1 base; nucleotides not matched to a gene: 6. CDR1 is MNHNS, CDR2 SASEGT, per germline. The CDR3 contains 15 residues. In nucleotides, the CDR3 is TGTGCCAGCAGTGGGTCACAGGGGGGATCCTACGAGCAGTACTTC. It is translated as CASSGSQGGSYEQYF.

V and J are TRBV5-6 and TRBJ2-5, with no clear D. The germline V and J ends were trimmed by 7 bases and 7 bases, with 17 bases remaining between them. The germline gives CDR1 SGHDT, CDR2 YYEEEE. This CDR3 spans 13 amino acids. In nucleotides, the CDR3 is TGTGCCAGCTCCTCGTGGCCGGAAGGGACCCAGTACTTC. This encodes CASSSWPEGTQYF.

V is TRBV13 and J is TRBJ1-3; no clear D. V gave up 4 bases and J gave up 0 bases, with 4 bases separating them. CDR1 PRHDT and CDR2 FYEKMQ come from the germline V gene (reference sequence). The CDR3 runs to 13 residues. The CDR3 loop is CASSSLSGNTIYF. CDR3 nucleotide sequence: TGTGCCAGCAGCTCTCTCTCTGGAAACACCATATATTTT.